This T cell receptor beta chain was sequenced during a study of T cells in Graves' hyperthyroidism and ophthalmopathy. This CDR3 has 15 residues. Losses at the gene ends were 1 base for V and 4 bases for J; bases not matched to a gene: 4. From germline, CDR1 is LGHNA and CDR2 YSLEER. There were TCR beta CDR3 regions amplified from RNA transcripts. Carried out on the TCR CDR3, a first-round RT-PCR used the HTBI primer set. From the multiplex PCR reads, TCRdb called clonotypes with MiXCR, one entry per CDR3 protein. This table holds a few hundred thousand distinct CDR3 sequences, about 17% found once. The rearrangement links TRBV4-3 to TRBJ1-2; 9 bases match TRBD1. The receptor was isolated from a man aged 35 to 55 with Graves' hyperthyroidism. Material for sequencing was blood. Here the CDR3 DNA reads TGCGCCAGCAGCCAAGCAACAGGGGGCGTCTATGGCTACACCTTC. It is translated as CASSQATGGVYGYTF.